These 22 T cell receptor beta chains share one sample of origin, sequenced in a study of Ad26.COV2.S vaccination and SARS-CoV-2 variants (dated by TCRdb to the early 2020s). Library preparation employed the immunoSEQ multiplex PCR assay. TCRdb stores this immuneACCESS table with in-frame sequences only. Part of the clones is absent; in the studies checked, under half of the shortfall reflects unresolved V genes, and no reason is known for the rest. For this sample the table gives roughly 300,000 clones, of which 88% were detected only once. Approximately 5.9% of the sample goes to the ten largest clones. The intended sense of this specimen's treatment or condition label: about 20 received Ad26.COV2.S at low or high dose, single or two shots; about 5 received placebo; per-sample allocation not given. For vaccine and placebo recipients, repertoires were sequenced using samples collected on day 63 after the first injection.

This sample comprised peripheral blood, obtained in a trial of Ad26.COV2.S vaccine versus placebo. Receptors were obtained from a person aged 18-60 years who received the Ad26.COV2.S COVID-19 vaccine or a placebo.

V gene TRBV4-2 combines with J gene TRBJ2-3; D ambiguous. CDR1 is LGHNA and CDR2 is YNFKEQ in the germline V gene. The V end lost 0 bases, the J end lost 4 bases, and 11 bases lay between the germline ends. The CDR3 has 15 amino acids. The CDR3 nucleotides are TGTGCCAGCAGCCAAGATCTCCGTGCCGCAGATACGCAGTATTTT. Amino acids: CASSQDLRAADTQYF.

The rearrangement links TRBV18 to TRBJ1-5; 7 bases fit TRBD1. The CDR3 contains 16 residues. Germline V CDR1 and CDR2: KGHSH, LQKENI. The ends lost 4 bases at V and 5 bases at J; junction bases unmatched: 11. The CDR3 region is CASSLNSGGNDQPQHF. CDR3 DNA sequence: TGTGCCAGCTCACTGAATTCAGGGGGTAACGATCAGCCCCAGCATTTT.

This chain joins TRBV28 and TRBJ1-5; D call uncertain. Germline V lookup: CDR1 MDHEN, CDR2 SYDVKM. Trimming stripped 2 bases from V and 2 bases from J, with 4 bases between. The CDR3 runs to 13 residues. The CDR3 region is CASSLSGNQPQHF. CDR3 nucleotides: TGTGCCAGCAGTTTAAGTGGCAATCAGCCCCAGCATTTT.

This sequence joins TRBV27 and TRBJ1-5; D gene ambiguous. The ends were cut back, 6 bases at V and 2 bases at J, with 11 bases in the middle. Germline V lookup: CDR1 MNHEY, CDR2 SMNVEV (reference sequence). The CDR3 extends over 14 amino acids. The CDR3 sequence: CASRPLYGNQPQHF. For the CDR3, the DNA is TGTGCCAGCAGACCGCTGTATGGCAATCAGCCCCAGCATTTT.

This clone was found many times. The chain carries TRBV27 and TRBJ1-1; perhaps TRBD1 as D (6 bases). Germline CDR1 MNHEY, CDR2 SMNVEV (reference sequence). The germline V and J ends were trimmed by 5 bases and 4 bases, with 23 bases remaining between them. The CDR3 runs 17 residues. The CDR3: CASSPKYLQGVGTEAFF. For the CDR3, the DNA is TGTGCCAGCAGTCCAAAATACTTACAGGGTGTGGGCACTGAAGCTTTCTTT.

J is TRBJ2-7 and V is TRBV7-2; D ambiguous. With 5 bases removed from V and 2 bases from J, the gap between germline ends came to 10 bases. Germline loops: CDR1 SGHTA, CDR2 FQGNSA. CDR3 length: 13 residues. The CDR3 DNA sequence: TGTGCCAGCAGCGCACGTCACACCTACGAGCAGTACTTC. Residues: CASSARHTYEQYF.

V is TRBV6-5 and J is TRBJ1-2; D remains unclear. This CDR3 is built from 13 residues. The V and J ends lost 6 bases and 4 bases respectively, with 12 bases between them. In germline, CDR1 is MNHEY, CDR2 SVGAGI. In DNA, the CDR3 is TGTGCCAGCAGCGGCGACGGAGGCTATGGCTACACCTTC. Amino acid sequence: CASSGDGGYGYTF.

The V call is TRBV29-1, the J call TRBJ2-4; 10 positions agree with TRBD1. With V trimmed by 6 bases and J by 8 bases, 13 bases remained unmatched. Germline V lookup: CDR1 SQVTM, CDR2 ANQGSEA. CDR3 length: 15 residues. The CDR3 DNA reads TGCAGCGTGGGACTCGTTCGGGACAGGGGATACATTCAGTACTTC. Translating it yields CSVGLVRDRGYIQYF. Variable domain in full (rest from reference TRBV29-1 and TRBJ2-4): SAVISQKPSRDICQRGTSLTIQCQVDSQVTMMFWYRQQPGQSLTLIATANQGSEATYESGFVIDKFPISRPNLTFSTLTVSNMSPEDSSIYLCSVGLVRDRGYIQYFGAGTRLSVL.

The chain carries TRBV6-4 and TRBJ2-1; 8 bases are shared with TRBD2. CDR1 is MRHNA, CDR2 SNTAGT, per germline. J lost 8 bases, V lost 6 bases, and 12 bases had no gene match. This CDR3 is 15 amino acids long. CDR3 DNA: TGTGCCAGCAGCCCCTTGGGCGGGAGGATGGATGAGCAGTTCTTC. Its translation: CASSPLGGRMDEQFF.

This clone was counted only a few times. V usage is TRBV5-1 and J usage is TRBJ2-2; 11 bases agree with TRBD2. The CDR3 runs to 15 residues. The junction had 5 bases not matched to a gene; V was cut back by 6 bases and J by 4 bases. Germline CDR1 is SGHRS and CDR2 is YFSETQ. CDR3 in DNA: TGCGCCAGCACCTTTAGCGGGAGGGTCACCGGGGAGCTGTTTTTT. Residues: CASTFSGRVTGELFF.

The V gene is TRBV11-2, the J gene TRBJ2-2; D gene uncertain. Germline values: CDR1 SGHAT, CDR2 FQNNGV. The CDR3 runs to 11 residues. Trimming pared 3 bases from V and 7 bases from J, leaving 3 bases between. The CDR3 DNA sequence: TGTGCCAGCAGCTTCGGCGGGGAGCTGTTTTTT. Its protein product is CASSFGGELFF.

The genes are TRBV7-8 and TRBJ2-1; D gene ambiguous. Germline assignment: CDR1 SGHVS and CDR2 FQNEAQ. CDR3 size: 12 residues. V was pared by 1 base and J by 7 bases, with 5 bases between. CDR3 coding DNA: TGTGCCAGCAGCTTAGTAGGGAATGAGCAGTTCTTC. The encoded protein is CASSLVGNEQFF.

V and J are TRBV10-3 and TRBJ2-7, with D possibly TRBD2 on 5 matching bases. Between the trimmed V and J ends, which lost 4 bases and 4 bases, there was a span of 23 bases. CDR3 size: 17 residues. CDR1 ENHRY and CDR2 SYGVKD come from the germline V gene. The CDR3: CAISATNFDHSVYEQYF. In DNA, the CDR3 is TGTGCCATCAGTGCAACAAACTTTGATCATAGCGTTTACGAGCAGTACTTC.

The V and J genes are TRBV5-1 and TRBJ2-5; 7 bases are a match to TRBD1. Germline loops: CDR1 SGHRS, CDR2 YFSETQ. The V and J ends lost 0 bases and 0 bases, in that order; junction bases with no gene match: 8. This CDR3 spans 17 amino acids. The CDR3 DNA sequence: TGCGCCAGCAGCTTGGCCTACGGCAGGGGGTACCAAGAGACCCAGTACTTC. This translates into CASSLAYGRGYQETQYF.

The J gene is TRBJ1-6, the V gene TRBV28, with a weak D call TRBD1 (5 bases). The CDR3 consists of 15 residues. Germline V gene lookup returns CDR1 MDHEN and CDR2 SYDVKM. Trimming cost V 1 base and J 6 bases, with 10 bases left between them. The CDR3 DNA reads as TGTGCCAGCAGTTTATCTGCAGGGCCTAATTCACCCCTCCACTTT. Its translation is CASSLSAGPNSPLHF.

The gene calls are TRBV7-6 and TRBJ2-3, with a weak D call TRBD2 (6 bases). The CDR3 has 14 residues. The ends were cut back, 3 bases at V and 2 bases at J, with 9 bases in the middle. Germline V CDR1 and CDR2: SGHVS, FNYEAQ. CDR3: CASSFPGVTDTQYF. The CDR3 coding sequence is TGTGCCAGCAGCTTCCCGGGGGTCACAGATACGCAGTATTTT.

This chain connects TRBV7-2 to TRBJ2-5; 10 positions match TRBD2. CDR3 length: 16 residues. The junction had 4 bases not matched to a gene; V was cut back by 3 bases and J by 0 bases. The germline V gene encodes CDR1 SGHTA and CDR2 FQGNSA. CDR3 protein: CASSLVAGGYQETQYF. CDR3 DNA sequence: TGTGCCAGCAGCTTGGTAGCGGGGGGCTACCAAGAGACCCAGTACTTC.

This clone was observed a single time. The chain carries TRBV5-1 and TRBJ1-2; D ambiguous. CDR1 and CDR2 (germline): SGHRS, YFSETQ. Trimming left V 5 bases short and J 0 bases short, with 20 bases between. The CDR3 is made up of 17 amino acids. The CDR3 region has the DNA TGCGCCAGCAGTCCCATTCCCGGGCGAGTAGCTAACTATGGCTACACCTTC. It translates to CASSPIPGRVANYGYTF.

The CDR3 coding sequence is TGCGCCAGCAGCTCCCAACCTAGGGGAGACAATCAGCCCCAGCATTTT. Its translation: CASSSQPRGDNQPQHF. The gene calls are TRBV5-1 and TRBJ1-5; D possibly corresponds to TRBD1 (5 bases). V lost 3 bases, J lost 3 bases, and 16 bases lay in between. The CDR3 runs to 16 residues. CDR1 is SGHRS, CDR2 YFSETQ, per germline.

The chain links TRBV28 to TRBJ2-7; D tentatively reads TRBD1 or TRBD2 (6 bases each). V shed 6 bases and J shed 5 bases, with 20 bases lying between them. Germline CDR1 and CDR2: MDHEN and SYDVKM. This CDR3 spans 15 amino acids. The CDR3 here is CASSIEGGISHEQYF. Here the CDR3 DNA reads TGTGCCAGCAGCATCGAAGGGGGGATTAGCCACGAGCAGTACTTC. The full variable domain, in which reference TRBV28 and TRBJ2-7 provide the parts outside the CDR3, is DVKVTQSSRYLVKRTGEKVFLECVQDMDHENMFWYRQDPGLGLRLIYFSYDVKMKEKGDIPEGYSVSREKKERFSLILESASTNQTSMYLCASSIEGGISHEQYFGPGTRLTVT.

The chain joins TRBV19 to TRBJ2-1; TRBD2 matches at 11 bases. V lost 6 bases to trimming and J lost 3 bases; unmatched junction nucleotides: 4. CDR3 length: 15 residues. The germline V gene encodes CDR1 LNHDA and CDR2 SQIVND (reference sequence). The CDR3 coding sequence is TGTGCCAGTAGGCCTGGGACTAGCGGCTACAATGAGCAGTTCTTC. Translation gives CASRPGTSGYNEQFF.

As for this clone: Other DNA sequences in this specimen translate into the identical CDR3. The genes are TRBV12-3 or TRBV12-4 and TRBJ2-7; D gene unclear. Trimming cost V 6 bases and J 0 bases, with 3 bases left between them. The CDR3 extends over 11 amino acids. The CDR3 loop is CASRSSYEQYF. CDR3 nucleotide sequence: TGTGCCAGCAGAAGCTCCTACGAGCAGTACTTC.